There are many counts of the clone carrying this T cell receptor beta chain. Its antigen is as yet unknown. The read ends 3 residues early relative to the CDR3; the germline J gene fills the gap. Sequencing input was equivalent genomic DNA from CVID and controls. Profiled with immunoSEQ multiplex PCR; TCRdb holds only in-frame clones, not every one. This sample carries around 20,000 clones, none of them present only once. The data were obtained in a study of T cell clonality in common variable immunodeficiency. The CDR3 has 14 amino acids. After removal of 3 bases from V and 3 bases from J, the junction contained 5 bases not matched to a gene. The germline CDR1 and CDR2 sequences are LGHNT and FRNRAP. Whole-study findings and limits: In common variable immunodeficiency, TCR beta chains reportedly carried fewer deletions and N-nucleotide insertions. CVID subjects shared fewer TCRbeta clones than healthy controls did.

What was sequenced was peripheral blood mononuclear cells. This chain links TRBV12-5 with TRBJ2-7, with 7 bases identical to TRBD1. This TCR derives from a human donor with common variable immunodeficiency. The CDR3 region is CASGFGQDSYEQYF. The sequenced part of the CDR3 DNA is TGTGCTAGTGGTTTCGGACAGGACAGCTACGAG.